This T cell receptor (beta chain) was observed in a study of cytomegalovirus exposure and HLA in healthy donors. Findings and caveats of the study: A later analysis reportedly found that, within productive TCRs, an Asian-associated ancestry cluster had fewer N-insertions than the mean observed across the approximately 700 donors. The study listed under 200 cytomegalovirus-associated TCR beta chains. A few CMV-associated chains proved CMV antigen-specific in vitro.

PCR primers comprised 60 Vbeta and 13 Jbeta primers. Authors' processing steps: There were about 80 million unique TCR beta chains by a later count, and 10 million to 12 million of them were shared. Data came from immunoSEQ multiplex PCR; TCRdb stores just in-frame clones and leaves some out. V and J calls and clone size are those listed in that table; D and trimming were worked out from the DNA. The sample gives approximately 140,000 clones, approximately 82% of which show up once; 2.7% is in the top ten. Worth noting for this clone: No antigen is known for it.

The CDR3 runs to 16 residues. V was pared by 3 bases and J by 11 bases, with 13 bases of the junction left unmatched. Germline assignment: CDR1 MNHNS and CDR2 SASEGT. The TCR comes from a boy aged 2 to 10 in good health and CMV-seronegative. V and J are TRBV6-1 and TRBJ2-1, with 10 bases lining up with TRBD1. The sequenced sample consisted of PBMCs. The CDR3 nucleotides read TGTGCCAGCAGTGACAATGACAGGGGGCTTAGTTCTAAGCAGTTCTTC. Protein sequence: CASSDNDRGLSSKQFF.